This T cell receptor beta chain derives from a study of molecular identifiers for immune sequencing clone quantification. Study-level background: Split five ways in replicates, RNA from around 20,000 or 99,000 naive CD8 cells had four portions sequenced. Study-wide results and caveats: Barcode sharing among identical TCR molecules could make large clones appear smaller.

CD8+CD4-CCR7+CD45RA+ cells were sorted as naive CD8 T cells. Bulk TCR libraries used previously described methods and listed TCR primers. TCRdb reprocessed the PCR reads with MiXCR, giving one entry per CDR3 protein. The sample yields about 320,000 distinct CDR3 sequences, 20% to 25% seen once. This clonotype appeared many times. The antigen remains undetermined. The CDR3 spans 15 residues. Deletions cut 1 base from V and 0 bases from J, with 9 bases between. CDR1 is MGHRA and CDR2 is YSYEKL in the germline V gene. Sequencing was performed on naive CD8+ T cells from blood, with Jurkat cell RNA spiked in. As to subset: FACS-sorted CD8+CD4-CCR7+CD45RA+ naive T cells. The chain employs TRBV4-1 and TRBJ1-1, with unresolved D. The origin of this receptor is a human donor in good health. Some libraries in this study had Jurkat cell RNA spiked in. The DNA of the CDR3 is TGCGCCAGCAGCCAAGGCATACAGATGAACACTGAAGCTTTCTTT. Amino acid sequence: CASSQGIQMNTEAFF.